This T cell receptor (beta chain) was captured in a study of shared clonotypes between healthy human individuals. General observations from the study: The study sampled only blood, and tissue repertoires likely differ. Sharing of clonotypes among donors was expected to vary with sequencing depth.

To note about this clone: The antigen is not known.

The CDR3 extends over 13 amino acids. The germline gives CDR1 SQVTM, CDR2 ANQGSEA. Germline trimming cut 4 bases from V and 4 bases from J; bases unmatched to any gene: 2. Unsorted PBMC replicate PCRs used 300 to 350 ng DNA, 25,000 to 30,000 T cell genomes. In the study's own analysis: As immunoSEQ supplied junction-only sequences (without quality scores), filtering differed. The method was immunoSEQ multiplex PCR; TCRdb's version includes in-frame clones alone and lacks a portion of them. V and J calls and clone size are those listed in that table; D and trimming were worked out from the DNA. The profile shows about half a million clones, approximately 79% of them singletons.

The sequence derives from a middle-aged woman in good health. Some clones in this sample may be carry-over from other donors' samples. V gene TRBV29-1 combines with J gene TRBJ2-2, with 8 bases matching TRBD1. What was sequenced was PBMCs. The CDR3 nucleotides read TGCAGCGTTGGGCAGGGGGCCACCGGGGAGCTGTTTTTT. It specifies CSVGQGATGELFF.